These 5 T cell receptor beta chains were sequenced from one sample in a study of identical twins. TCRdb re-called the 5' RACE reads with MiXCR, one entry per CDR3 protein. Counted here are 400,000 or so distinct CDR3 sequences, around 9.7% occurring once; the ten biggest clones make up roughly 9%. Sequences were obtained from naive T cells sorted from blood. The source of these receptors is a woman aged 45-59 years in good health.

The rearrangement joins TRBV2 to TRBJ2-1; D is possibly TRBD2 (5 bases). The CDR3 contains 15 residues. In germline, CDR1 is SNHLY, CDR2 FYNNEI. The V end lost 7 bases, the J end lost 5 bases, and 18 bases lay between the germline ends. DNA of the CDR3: TGTGCCAGCAACTTAGGACTCCAAGGCAACAATGAGCAGTTCTTC. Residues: CASNLGLQGNNEQFF.

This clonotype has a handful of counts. As DNA, the CDR3 is TGTGCCACCGGGGGGACAAGGGCCCTAAGGTTCGGCACCGGGGAGCTGTTTTTT. Its translation is CATGGTRALRFGTGELFF. This sequence joins TRBV24-1 and TRBJ2-2; possibly TRBD1 or TRBD2 for D (6 bases each). Trimming left V 9 bases short and J 4 bases short, with 26 bases between. CDR1 and CDR2 from the germline V gene are KGHDR and SFDVKD. The CDR3 contains 18 residues.

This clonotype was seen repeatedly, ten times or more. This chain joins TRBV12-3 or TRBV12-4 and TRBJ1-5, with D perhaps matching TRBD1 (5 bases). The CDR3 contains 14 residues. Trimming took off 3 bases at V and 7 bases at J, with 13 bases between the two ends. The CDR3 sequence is CASSFGGNGQPQHF. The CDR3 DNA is TGTGCCAGCAGTTTTGGGGGAAATGGACAGCCCCAGCATTTT.

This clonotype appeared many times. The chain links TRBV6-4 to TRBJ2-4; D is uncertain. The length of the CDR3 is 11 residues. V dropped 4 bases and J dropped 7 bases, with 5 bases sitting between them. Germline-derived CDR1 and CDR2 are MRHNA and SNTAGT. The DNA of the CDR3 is TGTGCCAGCAGTGCCGGGAACATTCAGTACTTC. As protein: CASSAGNIQYF.

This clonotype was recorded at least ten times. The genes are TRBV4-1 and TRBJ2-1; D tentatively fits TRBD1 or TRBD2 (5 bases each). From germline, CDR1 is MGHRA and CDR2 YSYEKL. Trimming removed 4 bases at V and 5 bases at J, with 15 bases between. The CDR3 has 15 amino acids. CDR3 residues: CASSRDRDANNEQFF. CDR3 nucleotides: TGCGCCAGCAGCCGAGACCGGGACGCGAACAATGAGCAGTTCTTC.